Sequencing of this T cell receptor beta chain was carried out in a study of CD8 T cells in ankylosing spondylitis. This clonotype was observed a few times. What it binds is not known. TCR beta libraries were made by quantitative 5'-RACE with molecular barcodes. Each CDR3 protein is one row after TCRdb ran MiXCR on the 5' RACE reads. The sample has roughly 670,000 distinct CDR3 sequences; 19% are singletons. V was shortened by 7 bases and J by 4 bases, with 21 bases between the two germline ends. The CDR3 has 15 residues. CDR1 and CDR2 (germline): SQVTM, ANQGSEA. Study-level points and caveats: Within peripheral blood, clones linked to disease were CD8+ and relatively rare. One TCR beta motif, made up of about 8 highly homologous variants, appeared characteristic of ankylosing spondylitis blood. Certain motif variants had earlier appeared in reactive arthritis synovial fluid and blood. Enrichment of disease-linked clones was reportedly significant in matched ankylosing spondylitis synovial fluid.

The receptor comes from a male donor with ankylosing spondylitis. The chain has TRBV29-1 and TRBJ2-3; D is possibly TRBD1 or TRBD2 (5 bases each). The sequenced sample was blood, either unsorted or a sorted T cell fraction (not recorded which). CDR3 region: CSAGPRGGGADTQYF. For the CDR3, the DNA is TGCAGCGCAGGCCCGAGGGGCGGTGGTGCAGATACGCAGTATTTT.